The count of the clone carrying this T cell receptor (beta chain) is one. The antigen remains unidentified. The CDR3 sequence is 9 residues long. The entry originates in a study of cytomegalovirus exposure and HLA in healthy donors. Overall study results and limits: Overall, about 160 TCR beta chains were annotated as cytomegalovirus-associated. In a later analysis, a genetic analysis reported fewer productive-TCR N-insertions in an Asian-associated ancestry cluster than the cohort average. Most of the TCR beta V segments (in an earlier analysis) were productive either about 87% or about 30% of the time. Most TCR sequences proved rare, with some public TCRs found in many donors.

The PCR made use of 60 Vbeta and 13 Jbeta primers. Profiled with immunoSEQ multiplex PCR; TCRdb holds only in-frame clones, not every one. Of roughly 230,000 clones listed, roughly 73% are singletons. The source material was PBMCs. This clonotype was sampled from a boy between 10 and 17 years old in good health and CMV-seronegative. The chain carries TRBV21-1 and TRBJ2-1; the table names TRBD2, a call not compared with the DNA. TRBV21-1 is a listed pseudogene. The CDR3 spells CARGYEQFF. In DNA form, the CDR3 reads TGTGCCCGGGGATATGAGCAGTTCTTC.